This TCR beta chain was found in a study of technical replicates of blood from a handful of donors. Using immunoSEQ multiplex PCR, the repertoire was profiled, and TCRdb retains in-frame clones only, with some absent. The sample has about 13,000 clones; 80% to 90% are singletons. This clone was observed a single time. The CDR3 loop spans 17 amino acids. CDR1 and CDR2 (germline): PRHDT, FYEKMQ (reference sequence). The trim removed 6 bases at V and 5 bases at J, leaving 15 bases unmatched. This chain joins TRBV13 and TRBJ2-2; 7 bases fit TRBD1. The receptor was derived from a human donor in good health. Sequencing was done on a sample of PBMCs. The CDR3 loop reads CASSPIIRGKETGELFF. The CDR3 region has the DNA TGTGCCAGCAGTCCCATAATCAGGGGGAAAGAAACCGGGGAGCTGTTTTTT. The full variable domain, in which reference TRBV13 and TRBJ2-2 provide the parts outside the CDR3, is AAGVIQSPRHLIKEKRETATLKCYPIPRHDTVYWYQQGPGQDPQFLISFYEKMQSDKGSIPDRFSAQQFSDYHSELNMSSLELGDSALYFCASSPIIRGKETGELFFGEGSRLTVL.